This entry lists 10 T cell receptor beta chains sequenced from one sample in a study of T cell responses to AZD1222 COVID-19 vaccine. The data were produced by immunoSEQ multiplex PCR, yet TCRdb's version contains in-frame clones alone and is incomplete. The table includes some 180,000 clones, approximately 92% detected once. The specimen comprised peripheral blood, sampled 28 days after the second dose of the MenACWY control vaccine. The receptors come from an adult who received the MenACWY meningococcal vaccine as a control.

The rearrangement joins TRBV4-2 to TRBJ2-7; weak D call: TRBD2 (7 bases). The length of the CDR3 is 17 residues. Germline CDR1 LGHNA, CDR2 YNFKEQ. V shed 3 bases and J shed 2 bases, with 20 bases lying between them. The CDR3 bases are TGTGCCAGCAGCCAGGCCCCCACGGGGGGCGGGCCCTACGAGCAGTACTTC. It translates to CASSQAPTGGGPYEQYF.

The V gene is TRBV7-3, the J gene TRBJ1-6; D remains ambiguous. Germline V gives CDR1 SGHTA, CDR2 FQGTGA. V shed 2 bases and J shed 7 bases, with 6 bases lying between them. The length of the CDR3 is 13 residues. The CDR3 DNA sequence: TGTGCCAGCAGCTTAGGGGAAAATTCACCCCTCCACTTT. This codes for CASSLGENSPLHF.

V and J are TRBV19 and TRBJ1-2; the match to TRBD1 covers 7 bases. Germline CDR1 reads LNHDA; CDR2 reads SQIVND (reference sequence). With 4 bases clipped from V and 0 bases from J, the junction kept 8 bases outside the gene matches. This CDR3 has 16 residues. CDR3 in DNA: TGTGCCAGTAGTAAGGGGACAGCCACTTCTAACTATGGCTACACCTTC. Translation: CASSKGTATSNYGYTF.

This chain links TRBV13 with TRBJ2-1, with 9 nucleotides matching TRBD2. V lost 2 bases and J lost 6; bases outside the gene matches: 5. This CDR3 contains 15 residues. In germline, CDR1 is PRHDT, CDR2 FYEKMQ (reference sequence). This CDR3 is CASSLTSGGINEQFF. The CDR3, as DNA: TGTGCCAGCAGCTTAACCAGCGGGGGGATCAATGAGCAGTTCTTC.

This rearrangement joins TRBV30 to TRBJ1-6; 7 nucleotides agree with TRBD1. J lost 9 bases, V lost 0 bases, and 8 bases had no gene match. The CDR3 is 15 residues long. CDR1 is GTSNPN, CDR2 SVGIG, per germline (reference sequence). CDR3 region: CAWSVHRGASSPLHF. In DNA form, the CDR3 reads TGTGCCTGGAGTGTACACAGGGGAGCTAGTTCACCCCTCCACTTT. The variable domain in full, completed from reference TRBV30 and TRBJ1-6, reads SQTIHQWPATLVQPVGSPLSLECTVEGTSNPNLYWYRQAAGRGLQLLFYSVGIGQISSEVPQNLSASRPQDRQFILSSKKLLLSDSGFYLCAWSVHRGASSPLHFGNGTRLTVT.

The rearrangement uses TRBV7-2 and TRBJ1-4; 8 positions match TRBD1. Per germline, CDR1 SGHTA and CDR2 FQGNSA. The CDR3 loop spans 15 amino acids. The V segment lost 3 bases and the J segment 8 bases; nucleotides outside the gene matches: 8. The CDR3 is CASSLGTGDTEKLFF. The CDR3, as DNA: TGTGCCAGCAGCTTGGGGACAGGAGATACCGAAAAACTGTTTTTT.

The chain links TRBV11-1 to TRBJ1-1, with D uncertain. The CDR3 is made up of 14 amino acids. The germline V gene has CDR1 SGHAT and CDR2 FQDESV (reference sequence). V lost 5 bases to trimming and J lost 1 base, with 11 bases between them. DNA for the CDR3: TGTGCCAGCAGCCGCCGAGTAGGGAACACTGAAGCTTTCTTT. It is translated as CASSRRVGNTEAFF.

The chain combines TRBV2 with TRBJ1-1; D remains unclear. There are 14 residues in the CDR3. V was cut by 8 bases and J by 0 bases, with 13 bases left in between. In germline, CDR1 is SNHLY, CDR2 FYNNEI. This CDR3 reads CASLPEGLNTEAFF. The CDR3 coding sequence is TGTGCCAGCCTACCGGAGGGCCTGAACACTGAAGCTTTCTTT.

The V and J genes are TRBV19 and TRBJ2-4; 8 bases are a match to TRBD1. V lost 2 bases and J lost 5; bases outside the gene matches: 2. This CDR3 contains 14 residues. Germline V gene sequence: CDR1 LNHDA, CDR2 SQIVND (reference sequence). The chain's CDR3 is CASSIQGAENIQYF. The CDR3 region has the DNA TGTGCCAGTAGTATACAGGGGGCCGAAAACATTCAGTACTTC.

The CDR3 sequence: CASSLGTGQPQHF. The DNA of the CDR3 is TGTGCCAGCAGCTTGGGCACGGGTCAGCCCCAGCATTTT. The V and J genes are TRBV7-6 and TRBJ1-5; D is uncertain. The V end lost 3 bases, the J end lost 6 bases, and 9 bases lay between the germline ends. There are 13 residues in the CDR3. Looked up from germline, CDR1 is SGHVS and CDR2 is FNYEAQ.